This TCR beta chain was found in a study of hypomethylating agent response in myelodysplastic syndrome. Losses at the gene ends were 3 bases for V and 11 bases for J; bases not matched to a gene: 8. CDR1 MNHEY and CDR2 SMNVEV come from the germline V gene (reference sequence). This CDR3 has 13 residues. By proportion, this clone is large. Generated by immunoSEQ multiplex PCR, the TCRdb table keeps only in-frame clones and is missing some. The sample holds about 3,100 clones, around 79% seen once. This receptor was taken from a human donor with myelodysplastic syndrome. V gene TRBV27 combines with J gene TRBJ1-2; TRBD1 matches 8 bases. Sequenced material: bone marrow, taken before or after starting hypomethylating agent treatment for myelodysplastic syndrome (not recorded which). The CDR3 DNA reads as TGTGCCAGCAGTTTTACGGCAGGGGGCGCGTACACCTTC. It translates to CASSFTAGGAYTF.